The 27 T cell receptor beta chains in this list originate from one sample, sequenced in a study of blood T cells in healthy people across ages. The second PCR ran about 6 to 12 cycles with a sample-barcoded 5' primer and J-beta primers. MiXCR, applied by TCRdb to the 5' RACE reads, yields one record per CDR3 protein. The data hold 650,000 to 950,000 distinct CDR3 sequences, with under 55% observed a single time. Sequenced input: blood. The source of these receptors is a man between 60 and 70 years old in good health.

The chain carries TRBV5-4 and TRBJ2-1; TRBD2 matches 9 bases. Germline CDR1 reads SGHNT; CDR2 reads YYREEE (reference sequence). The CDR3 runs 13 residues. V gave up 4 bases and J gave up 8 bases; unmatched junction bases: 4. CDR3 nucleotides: TGTGCCAGCAGCCACCGGACTAGCGATGAGCAGTTCTTC. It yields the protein CASSHRTSDEQFF.

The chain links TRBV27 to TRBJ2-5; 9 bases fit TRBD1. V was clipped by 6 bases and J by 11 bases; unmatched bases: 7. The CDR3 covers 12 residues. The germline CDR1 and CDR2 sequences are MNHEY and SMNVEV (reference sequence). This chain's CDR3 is CASSATGTGQYF. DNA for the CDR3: TGTGCCAGCAGCGCAACCGGGACAGGGCAGTACTTC.

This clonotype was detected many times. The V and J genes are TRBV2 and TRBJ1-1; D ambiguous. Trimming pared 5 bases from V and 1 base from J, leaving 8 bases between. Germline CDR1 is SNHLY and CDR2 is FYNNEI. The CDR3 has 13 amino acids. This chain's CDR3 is CASSLQTNTEAFF. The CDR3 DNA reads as TGTGCCAGCAGTTTACAGACGAACACTGAAGCTTTCTTT.

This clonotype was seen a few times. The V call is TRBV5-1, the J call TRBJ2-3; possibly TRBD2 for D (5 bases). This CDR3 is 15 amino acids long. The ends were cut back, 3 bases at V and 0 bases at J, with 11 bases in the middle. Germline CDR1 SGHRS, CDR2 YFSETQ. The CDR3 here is CASSSDGLSTDTQYF. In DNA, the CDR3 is TGCGCCAGCAGCTCCGACGGACTTAGCACAGATACGCAGTATTTT.

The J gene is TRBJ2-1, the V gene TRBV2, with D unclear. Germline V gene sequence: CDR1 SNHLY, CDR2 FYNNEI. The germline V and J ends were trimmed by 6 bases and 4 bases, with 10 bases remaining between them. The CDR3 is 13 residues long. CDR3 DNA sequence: TGTGCCAGCAGCTCCGACGAGTACAATGAGCAGTTCTTC. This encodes CASSSDEYNEQFF.

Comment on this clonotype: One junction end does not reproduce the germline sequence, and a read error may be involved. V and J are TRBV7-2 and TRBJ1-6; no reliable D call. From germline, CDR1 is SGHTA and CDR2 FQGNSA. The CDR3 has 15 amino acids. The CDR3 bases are TGTGCCAACAGCTTAGTGAGCGGGGAGCGGTCACCCCTCCACTTT. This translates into CANSLVSGERSPLHF.

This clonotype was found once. DNA for the CDR3: TGTGCCAGCAGGGAGGGACTAGCGGGGGGTACGCAGTACTTC. Amino acids: CASREGLAGGTQYF. V usage is TRBV12-3 or TRBV12-4 and J usage is TRBJ2-7; 15 nucleotides line up with TRBD2. The ends lost 6 bases at V and 9 bases at J; junction bases unmatched: 6. This CDR3 is 14 amino acids long.

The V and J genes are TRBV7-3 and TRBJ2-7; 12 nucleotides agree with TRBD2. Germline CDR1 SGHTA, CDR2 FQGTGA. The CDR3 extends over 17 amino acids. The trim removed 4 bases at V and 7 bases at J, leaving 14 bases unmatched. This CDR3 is CASSSIPLAGGNNEQYF. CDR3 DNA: TGTGCCAGCAGCTCCATTCCACTAGCGGGGGGTAACAATGAGCAGTACTTC.

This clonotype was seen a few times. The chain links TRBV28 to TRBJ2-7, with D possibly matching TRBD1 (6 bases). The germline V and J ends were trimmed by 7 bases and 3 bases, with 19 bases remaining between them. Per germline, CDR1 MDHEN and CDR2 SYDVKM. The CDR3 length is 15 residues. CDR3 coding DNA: TGTGCCAGCACCAACAGGGTAGACGTTGGCTACGAGCAGTACTTC. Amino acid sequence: CASTNRVDVGYEQYF.

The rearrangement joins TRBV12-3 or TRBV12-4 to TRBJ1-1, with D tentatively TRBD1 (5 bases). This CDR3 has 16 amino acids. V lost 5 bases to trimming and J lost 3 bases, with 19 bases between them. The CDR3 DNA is TGTGCCAGCAGTCCCTCGCCCAGGGTATATTACACTGAAGCTTTCTTT. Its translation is CASSPSPRVYYTEAFF.

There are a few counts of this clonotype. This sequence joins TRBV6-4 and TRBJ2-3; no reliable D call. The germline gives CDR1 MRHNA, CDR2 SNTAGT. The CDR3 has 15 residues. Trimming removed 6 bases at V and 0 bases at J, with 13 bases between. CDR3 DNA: TGTGCCAGCAGCCCCAGCCCTTCTAGCACAGATACGCAGTATTTT. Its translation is CASSPSPSSTDTQYF.

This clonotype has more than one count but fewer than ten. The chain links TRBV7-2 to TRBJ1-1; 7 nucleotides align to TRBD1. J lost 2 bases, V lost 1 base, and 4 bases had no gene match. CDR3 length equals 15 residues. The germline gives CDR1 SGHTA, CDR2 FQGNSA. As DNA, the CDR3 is TGTGCCAGCAGCTTAGAGGGACAGAGTAACACTGAAGCTTTCTTT. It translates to CASSLEGQSNTEAFF.

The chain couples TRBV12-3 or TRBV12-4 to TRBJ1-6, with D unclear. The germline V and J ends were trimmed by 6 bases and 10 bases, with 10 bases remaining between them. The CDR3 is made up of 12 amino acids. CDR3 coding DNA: TGTGCCAGCAGCGGTATAAGCTCACCCCTCCACTTT. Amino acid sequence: CASSGISSPLHF.

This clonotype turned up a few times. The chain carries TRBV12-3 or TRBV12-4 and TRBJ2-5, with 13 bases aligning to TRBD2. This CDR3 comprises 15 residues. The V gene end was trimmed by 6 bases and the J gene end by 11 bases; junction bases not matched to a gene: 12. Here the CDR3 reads CASRSTSGGYNEQYF. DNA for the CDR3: TGTGCCAGCAGGTCGACTAGCGGGGGGTACAATGAGCAGTACTTC.

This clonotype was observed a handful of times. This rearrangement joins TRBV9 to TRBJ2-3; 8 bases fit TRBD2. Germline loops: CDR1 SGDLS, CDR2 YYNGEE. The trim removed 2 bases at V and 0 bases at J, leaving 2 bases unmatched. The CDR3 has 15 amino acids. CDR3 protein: CASSVSGTSTDTQYF. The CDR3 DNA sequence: TGTGCCAGCAGCGTTAGCGGGACAAGCACAGATACGCAGTATTTT.

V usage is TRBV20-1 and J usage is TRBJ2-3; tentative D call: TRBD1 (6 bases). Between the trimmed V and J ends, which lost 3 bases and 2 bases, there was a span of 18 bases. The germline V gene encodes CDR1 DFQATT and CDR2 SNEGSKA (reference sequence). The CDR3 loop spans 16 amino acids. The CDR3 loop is CSASGFGTSITDTQYF. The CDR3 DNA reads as TGCAGTGCTAGTGGTTTTGGGACATCGATCACAGATACGCAGTATTTT.

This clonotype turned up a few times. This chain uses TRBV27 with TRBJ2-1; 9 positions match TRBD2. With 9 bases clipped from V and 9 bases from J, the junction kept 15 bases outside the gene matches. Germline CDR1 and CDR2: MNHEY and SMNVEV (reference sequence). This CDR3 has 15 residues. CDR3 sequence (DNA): TGTGCCAGTCAGTTTATGGCGGGGGGGCCGGGTGAGCAGTTCTTC. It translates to CASQFMAGGPGEQFF.

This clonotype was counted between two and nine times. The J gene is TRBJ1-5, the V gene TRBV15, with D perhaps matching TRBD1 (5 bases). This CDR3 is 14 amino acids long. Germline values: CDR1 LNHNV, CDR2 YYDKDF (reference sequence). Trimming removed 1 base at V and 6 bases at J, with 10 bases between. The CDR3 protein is CATSRGTPGQPQHF. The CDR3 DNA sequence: TGTGCCACCAGCAGAGGGACACCCGGTCAGCCCCAGCATTTT.

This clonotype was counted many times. In nucleotides, the CDR3 is TGTGCCATCAGACCGACAGGCAGCTACGAGCAGTACTTC. Protein sequence: CAIRPTGSYEQYF. This chain joins TRBV10-3 and TRBJ2-7; D may be TRBD1 (6 bases). Looked up from germline, CDR1 is ENHRY and CDR2 is SYGVKD. CDR3 length: 13 amino acids. V was shortened by 6 bases and J by 3 bases, with 12 bases between the two germline ends.

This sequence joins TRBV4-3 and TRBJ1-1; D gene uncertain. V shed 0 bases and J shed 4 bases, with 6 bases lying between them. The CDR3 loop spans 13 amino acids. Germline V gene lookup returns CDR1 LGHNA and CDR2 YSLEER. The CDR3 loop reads CASSQEEGTEAFF. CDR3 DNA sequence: TGCGCCAGCAGCCAAGAGGAGGGCACTGAAGCTTTCTTT.

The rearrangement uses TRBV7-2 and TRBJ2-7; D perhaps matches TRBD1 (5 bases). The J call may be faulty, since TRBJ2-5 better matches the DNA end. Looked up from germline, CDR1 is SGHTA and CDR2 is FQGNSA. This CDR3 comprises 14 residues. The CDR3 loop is CASSLAGQWETQYF. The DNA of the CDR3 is TGTGCCAGCAGCTTAGCGGGGCAATGGGAGACCCAGTACTTC.

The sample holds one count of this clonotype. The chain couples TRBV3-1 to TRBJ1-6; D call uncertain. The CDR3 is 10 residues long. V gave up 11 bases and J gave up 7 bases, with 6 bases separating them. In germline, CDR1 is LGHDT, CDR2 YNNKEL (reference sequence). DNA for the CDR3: TGTGCCTCGGGGAATTCACCCCTCCACTTT. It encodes CASGNSPLHF.

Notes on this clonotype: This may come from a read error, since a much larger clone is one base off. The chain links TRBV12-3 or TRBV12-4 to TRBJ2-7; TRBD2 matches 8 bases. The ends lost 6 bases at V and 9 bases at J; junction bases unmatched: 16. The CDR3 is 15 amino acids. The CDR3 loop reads CASSPTGGAANGQYF. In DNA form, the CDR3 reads TGTGCCAGCAGCCCCACCGGGGGGGCGGCTAACGGGCAGTACTTC.

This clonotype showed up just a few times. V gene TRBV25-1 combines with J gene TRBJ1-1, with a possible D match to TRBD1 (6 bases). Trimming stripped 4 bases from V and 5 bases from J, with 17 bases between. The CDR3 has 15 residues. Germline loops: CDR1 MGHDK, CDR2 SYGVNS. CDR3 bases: TGTGCCAGCAGTGGATGGGACACCTTAGGAACTGAAGCTTTCTTT. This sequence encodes CASSGWDTLGTEAFF. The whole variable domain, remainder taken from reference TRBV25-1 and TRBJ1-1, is EADIYQTPRYLVIGTGKKITLECSQTMGHDKMYWYQQDPGMELHLIHYSYGVNSTEKGDLSSESTVSRIRTEHFPLTLESARPSHTSQYLCASSGWDTLGTEAFFGQGTRLTVV.

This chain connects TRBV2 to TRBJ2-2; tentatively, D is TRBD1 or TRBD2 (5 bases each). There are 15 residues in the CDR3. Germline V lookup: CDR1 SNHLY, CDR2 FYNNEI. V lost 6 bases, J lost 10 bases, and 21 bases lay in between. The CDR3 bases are TGTGCCAGCAGCCTTGGGGCAGGCGGTGGGACGGAGCTGTTTTTT. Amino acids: CASSLGAGGGTELFF.

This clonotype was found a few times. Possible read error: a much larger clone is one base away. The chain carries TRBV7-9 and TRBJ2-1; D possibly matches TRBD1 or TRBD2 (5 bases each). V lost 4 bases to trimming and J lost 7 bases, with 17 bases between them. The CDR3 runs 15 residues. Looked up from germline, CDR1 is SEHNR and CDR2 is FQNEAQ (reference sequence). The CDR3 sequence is CASSSAGRRGNEQFF. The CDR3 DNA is TGTGCCAGCAGCTCGGCAGGGAGAAGAGGAAATGAGCAGTTCTTC. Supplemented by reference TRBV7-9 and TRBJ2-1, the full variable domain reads DTGVSQNPRHKITKRGQNVTFRCDPISEHNRLYWYRQTLGQGPEFLTYFQNEAQLEKSRLLSDRFSAERPKGSFSTLEIQRTEQGDSAMYLCASSSAGRRGNEQFFGPGTRLTVL.

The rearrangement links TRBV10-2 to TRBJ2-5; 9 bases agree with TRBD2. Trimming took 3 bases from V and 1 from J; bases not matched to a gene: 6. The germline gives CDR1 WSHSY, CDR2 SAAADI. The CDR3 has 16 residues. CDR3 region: CASSEGSGGIQETQYF. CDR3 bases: TGCGCCAGCAGTGAAGGGAGCGGGGGGATCCAAGAGACCCAGTACTTC.